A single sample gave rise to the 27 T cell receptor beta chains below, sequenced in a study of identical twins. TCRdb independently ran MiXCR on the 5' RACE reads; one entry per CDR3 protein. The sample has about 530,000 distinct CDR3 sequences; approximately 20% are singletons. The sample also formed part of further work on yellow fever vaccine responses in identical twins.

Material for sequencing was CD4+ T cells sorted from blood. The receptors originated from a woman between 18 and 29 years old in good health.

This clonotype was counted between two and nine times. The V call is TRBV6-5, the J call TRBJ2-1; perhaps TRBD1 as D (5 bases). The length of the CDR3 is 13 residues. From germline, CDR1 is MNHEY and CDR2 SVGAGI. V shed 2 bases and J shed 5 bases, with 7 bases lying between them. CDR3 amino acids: CASSYRQNNEQFF. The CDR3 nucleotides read TGTGCCAGCAGTTACAGACAGAACAATGAGCAGTTCTTC.

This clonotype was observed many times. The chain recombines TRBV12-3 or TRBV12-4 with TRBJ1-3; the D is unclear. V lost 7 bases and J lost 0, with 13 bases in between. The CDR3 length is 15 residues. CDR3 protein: CASTLPLTSGNTIYF. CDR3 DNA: TGTGCCAGCACCCTACCACTAACCTCTGGAAACACCATATATTTT.

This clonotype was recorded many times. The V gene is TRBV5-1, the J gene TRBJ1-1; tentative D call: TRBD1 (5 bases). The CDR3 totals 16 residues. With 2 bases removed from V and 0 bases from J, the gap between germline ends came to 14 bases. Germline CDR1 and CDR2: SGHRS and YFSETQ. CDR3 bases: TGCGCCAGCAGCTTAGGAGAGACAGACTTGAACACTGAAGCTTTCTTT. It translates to CASSLGETDLNTEAFF.

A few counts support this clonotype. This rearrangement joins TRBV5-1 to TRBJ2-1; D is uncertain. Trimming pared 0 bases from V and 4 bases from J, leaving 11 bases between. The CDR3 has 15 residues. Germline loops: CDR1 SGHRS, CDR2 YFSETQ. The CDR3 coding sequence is TGCGCCAGCAGCTTGGGGGTAGCAGCTTACAATGAGCAGTTCTTC. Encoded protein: CASSLGVAAYNEQFF.

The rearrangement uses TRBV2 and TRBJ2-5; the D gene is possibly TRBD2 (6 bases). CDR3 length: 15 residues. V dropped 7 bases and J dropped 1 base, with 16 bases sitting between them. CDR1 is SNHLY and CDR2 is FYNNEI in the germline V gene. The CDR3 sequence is CASKSGSGSQETQYF. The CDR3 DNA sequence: TGTGCCAGCAAATCCGGGAGTGGGTCCCAAGAGACCCAGTACTTC.

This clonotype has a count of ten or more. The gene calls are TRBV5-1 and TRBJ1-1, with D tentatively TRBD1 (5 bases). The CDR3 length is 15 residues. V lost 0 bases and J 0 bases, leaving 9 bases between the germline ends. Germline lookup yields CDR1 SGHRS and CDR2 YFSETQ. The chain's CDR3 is CASSLGGTVNTEAFF. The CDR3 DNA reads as TGCGCCAGCAGCTTGGGGGGGACGGTGAACACTGAAGCTTTCTTT.

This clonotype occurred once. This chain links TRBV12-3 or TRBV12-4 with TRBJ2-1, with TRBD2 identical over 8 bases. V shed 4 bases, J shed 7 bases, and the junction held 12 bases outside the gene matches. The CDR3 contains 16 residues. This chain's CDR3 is CASSSLTGGPGNEQFF. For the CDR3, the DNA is TGTGCCAGCAGTTCCTTGACGGGAGGGCCCGGTAATGAGCAGTTCTTC.

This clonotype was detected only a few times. The CDR3 loop is CASSLGLADFTDTQYF. The CDR3 nucleotides are TGCGCCAGCAGCTTGGGACTAGCGGACTTCACAGATACGCAGTATTTT. The chain has TRBV5-1 and TRBJ2-3, with 9 positions matching TRBD2. J was trimmed by 2 bases and V by 0 bases; bases with no gene match: 4. CDR3 length: 16 amino acids. Germline V gene lookup returns CDR1 SGHRS and CDR2 YFSETQ.

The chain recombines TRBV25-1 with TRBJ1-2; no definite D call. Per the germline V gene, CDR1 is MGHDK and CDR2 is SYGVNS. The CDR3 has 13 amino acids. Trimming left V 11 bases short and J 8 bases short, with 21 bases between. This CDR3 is CAASSNGAGGYTF. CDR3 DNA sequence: TGTGCCGCCTCCTCGAATGGAGCAGGCGGCTACACCTTC.

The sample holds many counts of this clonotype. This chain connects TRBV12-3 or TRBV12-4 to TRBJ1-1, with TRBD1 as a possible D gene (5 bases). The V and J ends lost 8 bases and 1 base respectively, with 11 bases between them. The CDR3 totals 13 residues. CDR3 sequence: CASRSQGNTEAFF. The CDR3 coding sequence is TGTGCCAGCCGGTCGCAGGGGAACACTGAAGCTTTCTTT.

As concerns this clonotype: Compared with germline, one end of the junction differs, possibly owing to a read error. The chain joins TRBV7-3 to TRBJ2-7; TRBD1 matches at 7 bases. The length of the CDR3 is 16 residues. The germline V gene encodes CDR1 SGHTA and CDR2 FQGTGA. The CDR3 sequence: CACSLIPRTGHYEQYF. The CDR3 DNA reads TGTGCCTGCAGCTTAATACCCCGGACAGGTCACTACGAGCAGTACTTC.

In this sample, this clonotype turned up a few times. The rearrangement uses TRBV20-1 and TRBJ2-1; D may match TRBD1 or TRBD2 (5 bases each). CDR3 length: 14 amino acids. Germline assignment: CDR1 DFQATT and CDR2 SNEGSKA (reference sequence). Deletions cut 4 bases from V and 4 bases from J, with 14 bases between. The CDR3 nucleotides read TGCAGTGCTAACGTCGTGGGGGATTACAATGAGCAGTTCTTC. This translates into CSANVVGDYNEQFF.

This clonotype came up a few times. CDR3 sequence reads: CASSPRGWVTDTQYF. CDR3 in DNA: TGTGCCAGCAGCCCGCGGGGGTGGGTCACAGATACGCAGTATTTT. The gene calls are TRBV7-2 and TRBJ2-3; 7 nucleotides align to TRBD2. The CDR3 is 15 residues long. The germline CDR1 and CDR2 sequences are SGHTA and FQGNSA. After removal of 5 bases from V and 2 bases from J, the junction contained 7 bases not matched to a gene.

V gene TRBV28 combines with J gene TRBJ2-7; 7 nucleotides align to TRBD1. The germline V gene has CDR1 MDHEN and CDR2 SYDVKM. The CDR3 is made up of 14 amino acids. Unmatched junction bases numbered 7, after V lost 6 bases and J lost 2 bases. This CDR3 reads CASSMTGKAYEQYF. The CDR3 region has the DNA TGTGCCAGCAGCATGACAGGGAAAGCCTACGAGCAGTACTTC.

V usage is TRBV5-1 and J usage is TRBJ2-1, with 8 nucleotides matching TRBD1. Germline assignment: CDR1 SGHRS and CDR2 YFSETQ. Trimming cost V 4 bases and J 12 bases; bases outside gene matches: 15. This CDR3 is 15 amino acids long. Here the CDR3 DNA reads TGCGCCAGCAGCCACAGTCCGGACAGGGAGGTTGTGCAGTTCTTC. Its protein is CASSHSPDREVVQFF.

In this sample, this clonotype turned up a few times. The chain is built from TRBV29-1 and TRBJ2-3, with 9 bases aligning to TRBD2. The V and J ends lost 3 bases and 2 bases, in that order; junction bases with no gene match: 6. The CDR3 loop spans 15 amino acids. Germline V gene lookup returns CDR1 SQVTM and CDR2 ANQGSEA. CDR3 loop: CSVEFSSGDTDTQYF. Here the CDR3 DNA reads TGCAGCGTTGAGTTCTCTAGCGGGGACACAGATACGCAGTATTTT.

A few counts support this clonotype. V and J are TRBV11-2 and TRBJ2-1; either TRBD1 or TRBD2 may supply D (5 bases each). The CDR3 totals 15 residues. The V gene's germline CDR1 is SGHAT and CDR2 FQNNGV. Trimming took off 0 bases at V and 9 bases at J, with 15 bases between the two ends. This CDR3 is CASSLDPQGRGEQFF. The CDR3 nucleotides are TGTGCCAGCAGCTTAGATCCCCAGGGACGGGGTGAGCAGTTCTTC.

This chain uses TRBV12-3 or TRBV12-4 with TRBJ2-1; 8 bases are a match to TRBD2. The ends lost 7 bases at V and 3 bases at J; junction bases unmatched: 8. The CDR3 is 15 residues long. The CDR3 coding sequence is TGTGCCAGCAAACTTAGCGGGGCCGGCTACAATGAGCAGTTCTTC. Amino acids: CASKLSGAGYNEQFF.

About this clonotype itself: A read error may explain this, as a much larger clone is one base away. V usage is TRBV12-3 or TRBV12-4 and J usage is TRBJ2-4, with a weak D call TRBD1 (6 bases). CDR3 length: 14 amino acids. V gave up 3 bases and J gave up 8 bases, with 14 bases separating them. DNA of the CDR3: TGTGCCAGCAGTTTGGTCAAAACAGGGCACATTCAGTACTTC. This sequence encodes CASSLVKTGHIQYF.

The CDR3 protein is CATSDWTGTQYF. DNA of the CDR3: TGTGCCACCAGTGATTGGACGGGTACGCAGTATTTT. The chain has TRBV24-1 and TRBJ2-3, with D unresolved. The CDR3 is 12 amino acids. V was shortened by 2 bases and J by 8 bases, with 7 bases between the two germline ends. The germline gives CDR1 KGHDR, CDR2 SFDVKD.

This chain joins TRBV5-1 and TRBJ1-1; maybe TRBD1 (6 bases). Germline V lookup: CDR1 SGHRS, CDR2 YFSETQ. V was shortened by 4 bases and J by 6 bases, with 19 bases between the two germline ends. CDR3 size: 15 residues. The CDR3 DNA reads TGCGCCAGCAGCCCCCGGGACACCGTGGGGGCTGAAGCTTTCTTT. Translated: CASSPRDTVGAEAFF.

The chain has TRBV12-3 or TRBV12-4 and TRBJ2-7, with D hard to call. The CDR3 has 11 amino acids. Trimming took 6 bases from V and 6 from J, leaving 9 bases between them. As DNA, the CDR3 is TGTGCCAGCAGCCCCAGCTTCGAGCAGTACTTC. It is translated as CASSPSFEQYF.

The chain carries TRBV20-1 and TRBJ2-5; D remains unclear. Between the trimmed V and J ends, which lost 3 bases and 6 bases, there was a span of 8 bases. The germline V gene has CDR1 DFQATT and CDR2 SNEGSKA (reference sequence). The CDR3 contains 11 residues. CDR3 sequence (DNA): TGCAGTGCTAGTCCTTCGAAGACCCAGTACTTC. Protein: CSASPSKTQYF.

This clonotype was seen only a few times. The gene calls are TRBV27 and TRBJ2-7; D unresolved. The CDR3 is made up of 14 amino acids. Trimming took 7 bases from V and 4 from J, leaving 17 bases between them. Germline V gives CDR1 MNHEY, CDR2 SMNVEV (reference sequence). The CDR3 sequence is CASKPGGALYEQYV. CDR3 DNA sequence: TGTGCCAGCAAGCCAGGCGGCGCGTTATACGAGCAGTACGTC.

CDR3 residues: CASGGSPLHF. The CDR3 DNA is TGTGCCAGCGGGGGTTCACCCCTCCACTTT. This chain joins TRBV9 and TRBJ1-6, with D perhaps matching TRBD1 (5 bases). The germline V gene encodes CDR1 SGDLS and CDR2 YYNGEE. The CDR3 spans 10 residues. V lost 7 bases and J lost 9, with 5 bases in between.

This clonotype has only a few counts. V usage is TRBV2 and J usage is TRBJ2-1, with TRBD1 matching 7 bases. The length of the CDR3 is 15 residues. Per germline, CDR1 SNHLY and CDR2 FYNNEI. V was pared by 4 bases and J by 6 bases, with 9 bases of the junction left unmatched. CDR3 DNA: TGTGCCAGCAGTGTAAGGGACAGCCCTCTCAATGAGCAGTTCTTC. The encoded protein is CASSVRDSPLNEQFF.

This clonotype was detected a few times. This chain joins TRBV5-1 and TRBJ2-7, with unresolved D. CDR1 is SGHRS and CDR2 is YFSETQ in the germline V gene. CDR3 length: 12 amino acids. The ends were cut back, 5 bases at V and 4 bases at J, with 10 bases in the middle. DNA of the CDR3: TGCGCCAGCAGACTAACACCTTACGAGCAGTACGTC. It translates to CASRLTPYEQYV.